This TCR beta chain was sequenced in a study of cytotoxic CD8 clonotypes in ibrutinib-treated CLL. The study's findings and limits: Under therapy, public clonotypes either contracted or stayed stable, and they were uncommon. Clonality increased with ibrutinib response but returned toward baseline at progression. For progressing versus sustained-remission patients, sampling times were not the same. The study found baseline clonality above age-matched healthy donors, tracking circulating CD8+ T-cell counts.

The CDR3 is 13 amino acids. Germline lookup yields CDR1 MRHNA and CDR2 SNTAGT. The V segment lost 8 bases and the J segment 4 bases; nucleotides outside the gene matches: 6. As regards this clone: The antigen is undetermined.

Clones were read by immunoSEQ multiplex PCR, and TCRdb kept only the in-frame ones, dropping some. The sample includes approximately 90,000 clones, around 77% of them seen just once. This receptor was identified in a human donor with chronic lymphocytic leukemia. This rearrangement joins TRBV6-4 to TRBJ1-1; 8 bases map to TRBD1. The sample consisted of PBMCs, taken after 24 months of ibrutinib treatment. The CDR3 DNA is TGTGCCAGCGACTACAGGGGGAGCACTGAAGCTTTCTTT. It codes for CASDYRGSTEAFF.